Presented here are 10 T cell receptor beta chains from one specimen sequenced in a study of cytotoxic CD8 clonotypes in ibrutinib-treated CLL. The repertoire was sequenced with immunoSEQ multiplex PCR; TCRdb's copy has only in-frame clones and lacks some. The data contain 250,000 to 350,000 clones, about 72% of them seen just once; the ten biggest clones take up about 6%. The input for sequencing was PBMCs, taken at disease progression, from a patient treated with ibrutinib. Every receptor here comes from a human donor with chronic lymphocytic leukemia.

V gene TRBV2 combines with J gene TRBJ1-4; 8 nucleotides agree with TRBD1. The CDR3 extends over 15 amino acids. V trimming: 6 bases; J trimming: 0 bases; junction bases outside the gene matches: 3. Looked up from germline, CDR1 is SNHLY and CDR2 is FYNNEI. For the CDR3, the DNA is TGTGCCAGCAGGGACAGGGCTACAACTAATGAAAAACTGTTTTTT. This translates into CASRDRATTNEKLFF.

The J gene is TRBJ2-7, the V gene TRBV11-2, with 9 bases matching TRBD1. CDR1 and CDR2 from the germline V gene are SGHAT and FQNNGV. CDR3 size: 13 residues. V gave up 9 bases and J gave up 7 bases; unmatched junction bases: 10. The CDR3 DNA sequence: TGTGCCAGTGAGGGACAGGGAAGTTCGGAGCAGTACTTC. It codes for CASEGQGSSEQYF.

The chain has TRBV6-1 and TRBJ1-2, with TRBD1 matching 7 bases. This CDR3 is 16 amino acids long. J gave up 5 bases and V 1 base, and 10 bases lay outside the gene matches. CDR1 MNHNS and CDR2 SASEGT come from the germline V gene. The CDR3 sequence is CASSEVFDDREYGYTF. CDR3 nucleotide sequence: TGTGCCAGCAGTGAAGTTTTTGACGACAGGGAATATGGCTACACCTTC.

This clone was detected only once. J is TRBJ2-2 and V is TRBV4-1; D perhaps matches TRBD2 (6 bases). CDR1 and CDR2 (germline): MGHRA, YSYEKL. The CDR3 totals 13 residues. Trimming cost V 1 base and J 7 bases, with 7 bases left between them. This chain's CDR3 is CASSQGAGGELFF. CDR3 DNA: TGCGCCAGCAGCCAAGGAGCGGGCGGGGAGCTGTTTTTT.

The chain recombines TRBV7-2 with TRBJ2-7; D gene unclear. Looked up from germline, CDR1 is SGHTA and CDR2 is FQGNSA. V lost 8 bases to trimming and J lost 2 bases, with 16 bases between them. The length of the CDR3 is 14 residues. The CDR3 loop is CASSDPGQTYEQYF. The CDR3 nucleotides read TGTGCCAGCTCAGACCCGGGCCAGACCTACGAGCAGTACTTC.

This chain uses TRBV15 with TRBJ1-1; TRBD1 is a possible D gene (5 bases). Trimming left V 7 bases short and J 10 bases short, with 16 bases between. CDR1 is LNHNV and CDR2 is YYDKDF in the germline V gene (reference sequence). This CDR3 spans 12 amino acids. The CDR3 spells CATIGVDSAAFF. The CDR3 DNA is TGTGCCACCATCGGAGTAGACAGTGCAGCTTTCTTT.

V and J are TRBV6-5 and TRBJ2-1, with a weak D call TRBD2 (5 bases). Trimming stripped 6 bases from V and 5 bases from J, with 11 bases between. CDR3 length: 13 residues. CDR1 is MNHEY and CDR2 is SVGAGI in the germline V gene. The CDR3 is CASRRPTNNEQFF. CDR3 DNA: TGTGCCAGCAGACGCCCGACTAACAATGAGCAGTTCTTC.

There are a few counts of this clone. The V call is TRBV11-2, the J call TRBJ2-1, with TRBD1 matching 10 bases. Trimming at V came to 8 bases and at J to 7 bases, leaving 5 bases not matched to a gene. CDR1 and CDR2 (germline): SGHAT, FQNNGV. CDR3 size: 13 residues. The CDR3: CASGDRGINEQFF. The CDR3 DNA reads TGTGCCAGCGGGGACAGGGGAATTAATGAGCAGTTCTTC.

The rearrangement uses TRBV14 and TRBJ2-4, with D possibly TRBD1 on 5 matching bases. Germline V gene sequence: CDR1 SGHDN, CDR2 FVKESK. With 4 bases removed from V and 7 bases from J, the gap between germline ends came to 11 bases. The CDR3 has 13 residues. DNA for the CDR3: TGTGCCAGCAGCCCCGCAGGGTCGAACATTCAGTACTTC. The encoded protein is CASSPAGSNIQYF. Full variable domain (rest looked up from reference TRBV14 and TRBJ2-4): EAGVTQFPSHSVIEKGQTVTLRCDPISGHDNLYWYRRVMGKEIKFLLHFVKESKQDESGMPNNRFLAERTGGTYSTLKVQPAELEDSGVYFCASSPAGSNIQYFGAGTRLSVL.

CDR3 sequence reads: CASSHRQVTFSGANVLTF. For the CDR3, the DNA is TGTGCCAGCAGCCACAGACAGGTTACCTTCTCTGGGGCCAACGTCCTGACTTTC. The chain employs TRBV2 and TRBJ2-6; D might be TRBD1 (6 bases). In germline, CDR1 is SNHLY, CDR2 FYNNEI. Trimming removed 6 bases from V and 0 bases from J, with 18 bases in between. CDR3 length equals 18 residues.